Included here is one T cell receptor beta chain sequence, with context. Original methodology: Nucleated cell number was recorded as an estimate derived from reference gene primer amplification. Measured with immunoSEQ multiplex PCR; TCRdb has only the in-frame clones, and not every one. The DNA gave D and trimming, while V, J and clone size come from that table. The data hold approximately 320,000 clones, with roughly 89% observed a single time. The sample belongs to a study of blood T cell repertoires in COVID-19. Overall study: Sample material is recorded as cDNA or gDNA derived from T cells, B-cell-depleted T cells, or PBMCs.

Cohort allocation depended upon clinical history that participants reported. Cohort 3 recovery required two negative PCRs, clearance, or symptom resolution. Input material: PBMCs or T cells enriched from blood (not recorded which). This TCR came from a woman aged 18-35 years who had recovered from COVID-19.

This CDR3 is CAWRTGSLSGNTIYF. In nucleotides, the CDR3 is TGTGCCTGGAGGACAGGGAGCCTCTCTGGAAACACCATATATTTT. The chain links TRBV30 to TRBJ1-3; 7 positions agree with TRBD1. CDR3 length: 15 amino acids. In germline, CDR1 is GTSNPN, CDR2 SVGIG (reference sequence). V lost 3 bases and J lost 0; bases outside the gene matches: 5.